A selection of T cell receptor beta chains follows, all from one sample in a study of blood T cell repertoires in COVID-19. The assay was immunoSEQ multiplex PCR, and TCRdb's table has in-frame clones only and misses some. The repertoire consists of a few hundred thousand clones, with roughly 86% occurring once and the leading ten covering 1.5% to 2%. Sequenced: PBMCs or T cells enriched from blood (not recorded which). The origin of the receptors is a woman between 25 and 40 years old who had recovered from COVID-19. The CDR3 runs from the conserved cysteine through the conserved F or W. D genes are given only for firm matches. Clone size is stated in some rows and not others, as once, few, many or a class when expanded.

CDR3 protein: CASSLYNQPQHF
CDR3 DNA: TGTGCCAGCAGCCTTTACAATCAGCCCCAGCATTTT
clone size: NA
J gene: TRBJ1-5
V gene: TRBV7-9
D gene: NA

CDR3 protein: CASSFALAAGELFF
CDR3 DNA: TGTGCCAGCAGCTTTGCCCTAGCGGCCGGGGAGCTGTTTTTT
clone size: NA
J gene: TRBJ2-2
V gene: TRBV7-2
D gene: TRBD2

CDR3 protein: CASDQGAGTEAFF
CDR3 DNA: TGTGCCAGCGACCAGGGGGCCGGTACTGAAGCTTTCTTT
clone size: NA
J gene: TRBJ1-1
V gene: TRBV6-6
D gene: TRBD1

CDR3 protein: CASSPSPGNTGELFF
CDR3 DNA: TGCGCCAGCAGCCCCTCGCCGGGAAACACCGGGGAGCTGTTTTTT
clone size: NA
J gene: TRBJ2-2
V gene: TRBV5-1
D gene: NA

CDR3 protein: CASSPDRGVNLQYF
CDR3 DNA: TGTGCCAGCAGCCCCGACAGGGGGGTTAATCTGCAGTACTTC
clone size: NA
J gene: TRBJ2-7
V gene: TRBV7-9
D gene: TRBD1

CDR3 protein: CASSHSLGRGSYEQYF
CDR3 DNA: TGTGCCAGCAGTCACTCATTGGGCAGGGGGTCCTACGAGCAGTACTTC
clone size: once
J gene: TRBJ2-7
V gene: TRBV6-5
D gene: TRBD1

CDR3 protein: CATSDRTVSGYTF
CDR3 DNA: TGTGCCACCAGTGACCGGACAGTATCTGGCTACACCTTC
clone size: NA
J gene: TRBJ1-2
V gene: TRBV24-1
D gene: NA

CDR3 protein: CASNPQGRSEAFF
CDR3 DNA: TGTGCCAGCAACCCACAGGGGCGGAGTGAAGCTTTCTTT
clone size: NA
J gene: TRBJ1-1
V gene: TRBV5-4
D gene: TRBD1

CDR3 protein: CSLIGTSGYNEQFF
CDR3 DNA: TGCAGCCTGATTGGGACTAGCGGCTACAATGAGCAGTTCTTC
clone size: NA
J gene: TRBJ2-1
V gene: TRBV29-1
D gene: TRBD2

CDR3 protein: CATSDPRVGGYTF
CDR3 DNA: TGTGCCACCAGTGACCCCAGGGTAGGTGGCTACACCTTC
clone size: few
J gene: TRBJ1-2
V gene: TRBV24-1
D gene: NA

CDR3 protein: CASSSGTVVYEQYF
CDR3 DNA: TGTGCCAGCAGCTCCGGGACAGTTGTCTACGAGCAGTACTTC
clone size: NA
J gene: TRBJ2-7
V gene: TRBV13
D gene: TRBD1

CDR3 protein: CAWTVDGPHQPQHF
CDR3 DNA: TGTGCCTGGACGGTCGATGGTCCTCATCAGCCCCAGCATTTT
clone size: NA
J gene: TRBJ1-5
V gene: TRBV30
D gene: NA

CDR3 protein: CATSDFTTGNGYNEQFF
CDR3 DNA: TGTGCCACCAGTGATTTTACGACAGGAAACGGGTACAATGAGCAGTTCTTC
clone size: NA
J gene: TRBJ2-1
V gene: TRBV24-1
D gene: NA

CDR3 protein: CASSQAGSPITGGELFF
CDR3 DNA: TGTGCCAGCAGCCAAGCCGGCAGCCCAATAACAGGCGGGGAGCTGTTTTTT
clone size: NA
J gene: TRBJ2-2
V gene: TRBV3-1/TRBV3-2
D gene: NA

CDR3 protein: CASSLVARDRGRTGELFF
CDR3 DNA: TGTGCCAGCAGCCTCGTTGCCCGGGACAGGGGAAGGACCGGGGAGCTGTTTTTT
clone size: NA
J gene: TRBJ2-2
V gene: TRBV7-2
D gene: TRBD1

CDR3 protein: CASSPRSGQGYF
CDR3 DNA: TGTGCCAGCAGCCCAAGATCGGGACAGGGGTATTTT
clone size: NA
J gene: TRBJ2-3
V gene: TRBV11-1
D gene: TRBD1

CDR3 protein: CASSLRQGNTEAFF
CDR3 DNA: TGTGCCAGCAGCTTACGACAGGGGAACACTGAAGCTTTCTTT
clone size: NA
J gene: TRBJ1-1
V gene: TRBV11-2
D gene: TRBD1

CDR3 protein: CASRHADRAIFNEQFF
CDR3 DNA: TGCGCCAGCAGGCATGCGGACAGGGCCATTTTTAATGAGCAGTTCTTC
clone size: NA
J gene: TRBJ2-1
V gene: TRBV5-1
D gene: TRBD1

CDR3 protein: CACVQDYYGYTF
CDR3 DNA: TGTGCCTGCGTTCAGGACTACTATGGCTACACCTTC
clone size: once
J gene: TRBJ1-2
V gene: TRBV30
D gene: NA

CDR3 protein: CASSFYGGSNQPQHF
CDR3 DNA: TGTGCCAGCAGCTTCTACGGGGGGAGCAATCAGCCCCAGCATTTT
clone size: NA
J gene: TRBJ1-5
V gene: TRBV7-9
D gene: NA

CDR3 protein: CASSPGQGASYEQYF
CDR3 DNA: TGTGCCAGCAGCCCGGGACAGGGGGCCTCCTACGAGCAGTACTTC
clone size: NA
J gene: TRBJ2-7
V gene: TRBV7-4
D gene: TRBD1

CDR3 protein: CATSDSRTGSHEQFF
CDR3 DNA: TGTGCCACCAGTGATAGTAGGACAGGGTCCCATGAGCAGTTCTTC
clone size: NA
J gene: TRBJ2-1
V gene: TRBV24-1
D gene: TRBD1

CDR3 protein: CASSFEGAQPQHF
CDR3 DNA: TGTGCCAGCAGTTTTGAGGGAGCCCAGCCCCAGCATTTT
clone size: NA
J gene: TRBJ1-5
V gene: TRBV12-3/TRBV12-4
D gene: NA

CDR3 protein: CASSQEASNYEQYF
CDR3 DNA: TGTGCCAGCAGCCAAGAGGCCTCCAACTACGAGCAGTACTTC
clone size: NA
J gene: TRBJ2-7
V gene: TRBV3-1/TRBV3-2
D gene: NA

CDR3 protein: CASSVAGGGNIQYF
CDR3 DNA: TGTGCCAGCTCTGTAGCGGGAGGGGGAAACATTCAGTACTTC
clone size: NA
J gene: TRBJ2-4
V gene: TRBV28
D gene: TRBD2

CDR3 protein: CASMPYYESSYNEQFF
CDR3 DNA: TGCGCCAGCATGCCCTACTACGAAAGCTCCTACAATGAGCAGTTCTTC
clone size: NA
J gene: TRBJ2-1
V gene: TRBV5-1
D gene: NA

CDR3 protein: CAISDRARRGEKLFF
CDR3 DNA: TGTGCCATCAGCGACAGGGCACGCCGTGGTGAAAAACTGTTTTTT
clone size: NA
J gene: TRBJ1-4
V gene: TRBV10-3
D gene: TRBD1

CDR3 protein: CASSFGWKERTEAFF
CDR3 DNA: TGTGCCAGCAGCTTCGGATGGAAGGAGAGGACTGAAGCTTTCTTT
clone size: NA
J gene: TRBJ1-1
V gene: TRBV11-2
D gene: NA

CDR3 protein: CATSDVQGLNTEAFF
CDR3 DNA: TGTGCCACCAGTGATGTCCAGGGCTTGAACACTGAAGCTTTCTTT
clone size: NA
J gene: TRBJ1-1
V gene: TRBV24-1
D gene: NA

CDR3 protein: CASSAAGPGRDTIYF
CDR3 DNA: TGTGCCAGCAGCGCCGCCGGGCCCGGGAGGGACACCATATATTTT
clone size: NA
J gene: TRBJ1-3
V gene: TRBV7-2
D gene: NA

CDR3 protein: CATRRRTREDNEQFF
CDR3 DNA: TGTGCCACCAGAAGACGAACGCGGGAGGACAATGAGCAGTTCTTC
clone size: NA
J gene: TRBJ2-1
V gene: TRBV15
D gene: TRBD2

CDR3 protein: CASIGLGADF
CDR3 DNA: TGTGCCAGCATAGGGCTGGGGGCTGACTTC
clone size: NA
J gene: TRBJ1-2
V gene: TRBV2
D gene: NA

CDR3 protein: CAWSRTSGGANNEQFF
CDR3 DNA: TGTGCCTGGAGTCGGACTAGCGGGGGGGCGAACAATGAGCAGTTCTTC
clone size: NA
J gene: TRBJ2-1
V gene: TRBV30
D gene: TRBD2

CDR3 protein: CASSEEDEKLFF
CDR3 DNA: TGTGCCAGCAGTGAAGAGGATGAAAAACTGTTTTTT
clone size: NA
J gene: TRBJ1-4
V gene: TRBV25-1
D gene: NA

CDR3 protein: CASSLAGRQGHSKNIQYF
CDR3 DNA: TGTGCCAGCAGCTTAGCGGGGCGACAGGGTCATTCCAAAAACATTCAGTACTTC
clone size: NA
J gene: TRBJ2-4
V gene: TRBV7-9
D gene: TRBD1

CDR3 protein: CASSSRQGGSYEQYF
CDR3 DNA: TGTGCCAGCAGCTCCCGACAGGGTGGATCCTACGAGCAGTACTTC
clone size: NA
J gene: TRBJ2-7
V gene: TRBV11-2
D gene: TRBD1

CDR3 protein: CASSSAGGPDTQYF
CDR3 DNA: TGTGCCAGCAGCTCAGCGGGAGGGCCAGATACGCAGTATTTT
clone size: NA
J gene: TRBJ2-3
V gene: TRBV28
D gene: TRBD2

CDR3 protein: CASSFAGVNNEQFF
CDR3 DNA: TGTGCCAGCAGCTTTGCGGGGGTAAACAATGAGCAGTTCTTC
clone size: NA
J gene: TRBJ2-1
V gene: TRBV7-9
D gene: TRBD2

CDR3 protein: CASSYQAGGYGYTF
CDR3 DNA: TGTGCCAGCAGTTACCAAGCAGGAGGCTATGGCTACACCTTC
clone size: NA
J gene: TRBJ1-2
V gene: TRBV6-5
D gene: NA

CDR3 protein: CASSIRPSARGFTEAFF
CDR3 DNA: TGTGCCAGCAGTATAAGGCCGTCGGCCCGGGGTTTCACTGAAGCTTTCTTT
clone size: NA
J gene: TRBJ1-1
V gene: TRBV6-2/TRBV6-3
D gene: NA

CDR3 protein: CASSQERLNYGYTF
CDR3 DNA: TGTGCCAGCAGCCAAGAGAGGTTAAACTATGGCTACACCTTC
clone size: once
J gene: TRBJ1-2
V gene: TRBV3-1/TRBV3-2
D gene: NA

CDR3 protein: CASSSQGFLYEQYF
CDR3 DNA: TGTGCCAGCAGCTCACAGGGGTTCCTCTACGAGCAGTACTTC
clone size: NA
J gene: TRBJ2-7
V gene: TRBV21-1
D gene: NA

CDR3 protein: CATRDGQGGPQHF
CDR3 DNA: TGTGCCACCAGAGATGGACAGGGGGGGCCCCAGCATTTT
clone size: few
J gene: TRBJ1-5
V gene: TRBV24-1
D gene: TRBD1

CDR3 protein: CASSLDGVETQYF
CDR3 DNA: TGTGCCAGCAGCTTAGACGGGGTTGAGACCCAGTACTTC
clone size: NA
J gene: TRBJ2-5
V gene: TRBV7-3
D gene: NA

CDR3 protein: CASSEGLNPYNEQFF
CDR3 DNA: TGTGCCAGCAGCGAAGGACTAAACCCCTACAATGAGCAGTTCTTC
clone size: NA
J gene: TRBJ2-1
V gene: TRBV11-2
D gene: NA

CDR3 protein: CASSLGGNTEAFF
CDR3 DNA: TGTGCCAGCTCCCTGGGGGGGAACACTGAAGCTTTCTTT
clone size: NA
J gene: TRBJ1-1
V gene: TRBV18
D gene: NA

CDR3 protein: CAWSVVGQHNSPLHF
CDR3 DNA: TGTGCCTGGAGTGTCGTTGGACAGCATAATTCACCCCTCCACTTT
clone size: NA
J gene: TRBJ1-6
V gene: TRBV30
D gene: NA

CDR3 protein: CAWTTDSGFSYEQYF
CDR3 DNA: TGTGCCTGGACCACCGATAGCGGGTTCTCCTACGAGCAGTACTTC
clone size: NA
J gene: TRBJ2-7
V gene: TRBV30
D gene: TRBD2

CDR3 protein: CASSSLQGPNQPQHF
CDR3 DNA: TGTGCCAGCAGCTCACTCCAGGGGCCGAATCAGCCCCAGCATTTT
clone size: NA
J gene: TRBJ1-5
V gene: TRBV7-9
D gene: NA

CDR3 protein: CASSQLVSGYDEQFF
CDR3 DNA: TGTGCCAGCAGCCAATTAGTGAGCGGGTACGATGAGCAGTTCTTC
clone size: NA
J gene: TRBJ2-1
V gene: TRBV14
D gene: NA

CDR3 protein: CASSAGINYGYTF
CDR3 DNA: TGTGCCAGCAGCGCAGGGATTAACTATGGCTACACCTTC
clone size: once
J gene: TRBJ1-2
V gene: TRBV7-9
D gene: NA

CDR3 protein: CASSLMLAGTGELFF
CDR3 DNA: TGTGCCAGCAGTTTAATGCTAGCGGGCACCGGGGAGCTGTTTTTT
clone size: NA
J gene: TRBJ2-2
V gene: TRBV27
D gene: TRBD2

CDR3 protein: CASSQTASLEGYTF
CDR3 DNA: TGTGCCAGCAGCCAAACCGCCTCCCTGGAGGGCTACACCTTC
clone size: once
J gene: TRBJ1-2
V gene: TRBV7-9
D gene: NA

CDR3 protein: CASSIKDGRGLGGYTF
CDR3 DNA: TGTGCCAGCAGCATTAAGGATGGCAGGGGGCTCGGTGGCTACACCTTC
clone size: once
J gene: TRBJ1-2
V gene: TRBV13
D gene: TRBD1

CDR3 protein: CASSLGPPGHTSEAFF
CDR3 DNA: TGTGCCAGCAGCTTAGGCCCGCCGGGACATACGTCAGAAGCTTTCTTT
clone size: NA
J gene: TRBJ1-1
V gene: TRBV7-8
D gene: NA

CDR3 protein: CASSRGNQPQHF
CDR3 DNA: TGTGCCAGCAGCCGAGGCAATCAGCCCCAGCATTTT
clone size: NA
J gene: TRBJ1-5
V gene: TRBV13
D gene: NA

CDR3 protein: CASSLAPQGSNEQFF
CDR3 DNA: TGTGCCAGCAGCTTGGCCCCCCAGGGTAGCAATGAGCAGTTCTTC
clone size: once
J gene: TRBJ2-1
V gene: TRBV5-6
D gene: NA